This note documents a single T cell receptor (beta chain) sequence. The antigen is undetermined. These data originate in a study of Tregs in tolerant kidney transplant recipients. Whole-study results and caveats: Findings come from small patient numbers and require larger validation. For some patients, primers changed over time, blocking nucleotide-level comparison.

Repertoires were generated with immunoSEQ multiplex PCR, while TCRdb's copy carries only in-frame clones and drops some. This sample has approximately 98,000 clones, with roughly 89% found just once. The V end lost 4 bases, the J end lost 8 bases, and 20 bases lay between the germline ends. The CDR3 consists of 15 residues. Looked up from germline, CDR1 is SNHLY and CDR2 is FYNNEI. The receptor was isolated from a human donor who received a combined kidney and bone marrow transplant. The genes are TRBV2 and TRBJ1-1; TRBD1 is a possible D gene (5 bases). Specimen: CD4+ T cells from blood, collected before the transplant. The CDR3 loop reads CASSVDGGVRPEAFF. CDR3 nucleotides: TGTGCCAGCAGTGTCGACGGGGGTGTCCGTCCGGAAGCTTTCTTT.